The sequence of this T cell receptor (beta chain) was determined in a study of blood T cell repertoires in COVID-19. Measured with immunoSEQ multiplex PCR; TCRdb has only the in-frame clones, and not every one. The sample has about 120,000 clones, 90% seen once. The sample was peripheral blood. This receptor was obtained from an older woman with COVID-19, enrolled during active disease.

CDR3 coding DNA: TGTGCCAGCAGCCAAGACTTGAGACTAGCCTCTGCCGGGGCCAACGTCCTGACTTTC. Translating it yields CASSQDLRLASAGANVLTF. The chain has TRBV3-1 (or the pseudogene TRBV3-2) and TRBJ2-6, with 7 positions matching TRBD2. Germline V gives CDR1 LGHDT, CDR2 YNNKEL (reference sequence). The junction had 12 bases not matched to a gene; V was cut back by 0 bases and J by 4 bases. This CDR3 contains 19 residues.